These 20 T cell receptor beta chains originate from one sample sequenced in a study of blood T cell repertoires in COVID-19 (dated by TCRdb to 2019 to 2021). Library creation used the immunoSEQ multiplex PCR assay. Held by TCRdb, this immuneACCESS table contains in-frame sequences only and omits some clones. Under half of the omission traces to an unresolved V gene where checked; the cause of the rest is unknown. The sample table shows about 200,000 clones, and 76% are seen once. Of the sample, about 15% is held by the ten largest clones. Sequenced: PBMCs or T cells enriched from blood (not recorded which). The receptor source for this set is a woman aged 50 to 60 with acute COVID-19.

The rearrangement uses TRBV5-4 and TRBJ1-2; 7 bases match TRBD1. V shed 2 bases, J shed 7 bases, and the junction held 8 bases outside the gene matches. This CDR3 comprises 14 residues. Per germline, CDR1 SGHNT and CDR2 YYREEE (reference sequence). The CDR3 loop is CASSFFLRGPGYTF. CDR3 DNA sequence: TGTGCCAGCAGCTTTTTCCTAAGGGGGCCTGGCTACACCTTC.

The V call is TRBV5-4, the J call TRBJ2-5; the match to TRBD2 covers 13 bases. J lost 5 bases, V lost 4 bases, and 8 bases had no gene match. Germline CDR1 reads SGHNT; CDR2 reads YYREEE (reference sequence). CDR3 size: 16 residues. DNA for the CDR3: TGTGCCAGCAGCCCCGGGACTAGCGGGGTCGGGGAGACCCAGTACTTC. This encodes CASSPGTSGVGETQYF.

The V and J genes are TRBV28 and TRBJ1-1, with 9 bases fitting TRBD1. CDR1 and CDR2 from the germline V gene are MDHEN and SYDVKM. The CDR3 sequence is 13 residues long. V lost 3 bases, J lost 8 bases, and 4 bases stayed unmatched. The CDR3 loop is CASSFGTGQEAFF. CDR3 coding DNA: TGTGCCAGCAGTTTCGGGACAGGGCAAGAAGCTTTCTTT.

V is TRBV6-1 and J is TRBJ2-7; 9 positions agree with TRBD1. Trimming at V came to 1 base and at J to 6 bases, leaving 7 bases not matched to a gene. CDR1 and CDR2 (germline): MNHNS, SASEGT. CDR3 length: 15 residues. The DNA of the CDR3 is TGTGCCAGCAGTGAAGTGACAGGGGGTTCGGGCGAGCAGTACGTC. It codes for CASSEVTGGSGEQYV.

This chain connects TRBV6-4 to TRBJ1-1; D is ambiguous. This CDR3 is built from 14 residues. Germline CDR1 is MRHNA and CDR2 is SNTAGT. The ends were cut back, 6 bases at V and 1 base at J, with 12 bases in the middle. CDR3 coding DNA: TGTGCCAGCAGCCCTATGGCGGGGAACACTGAAGCTTTCTTT. Residues: CASSPMAGNTEAFF.

This chain uses TRBV6-5 with TRBJ1-2, with a possible D match to TRBD1 (6 bases). CDR3 size: 15 residues. Trimming removed 0 bases from V and 4 bases from J, with 12 bases in between. Germline CDR1 MNHEY, CDR2 SVGAGI. The chain's CDR3 is CASSYSTGLSYGYTF. The CDR3 DNA is TGTGCCAGCAGTTACTCGACAGGCCTCTCCTATGGCTACACCTTC.

The rearrangement uses TRBV3-1 (or the pseudogene TRBV3-2) and TRBJ2-2; TRBD1 matches at 8 bases. CDR3 size: 15 residues. Germline V gives CDR1 LGHDT, CDR2 YNNKEL (reference sequence). V gave up 1 base and J gave up 4 bases; unmatched junction bases: 2. CDR3 in DNA: TGTGCCAGCAGCCAAGCAGGGGGCGCCACCGGGGAGCTGTTTTTT. As protein: CASSQAGGATGELFF.

The J gene is TRBJ2-2, the V gene TRBV6-6, with a tentative D call TRBD1 (6 bases). Trimming stripped 5 bases from V and 5 bases from J, with 15 bases between. This CDR3 spans 15 amino acids. Germline values: CDR1 MNHNY, CDR2 SVGAGI (reference sequence). Here the CDR3 DNA reads TGTGCCAGCAGTCTGGGGGCCCAGGGGACCGGGGAGCTGTTTTTT. It codes for CASSLGAQGTGELFF.

The V gene is TRBV28, the J gene TRBJ1-4; weak D call: TRBD1 (6 bases). Germline lookup yields CDR1 MDHEN and CDR2 SYDVKM. The V and J ends lost 5 bases and 8 bases respectively, with 15 bases between them. CDR3 length: 14 residues. The CDR3 DNA follows: TGTGCCAGCAGTGTACAGGGCCACCGGGAAAAACTGTTTTTT. Translating it yields CASSVQGHREKLFF.

This clone turned up a few times. The rearrangement joins TRBV6-2 or TRBV6-3 to TRBJ1-5, with 7 bases fitting TRBD1. The ends lost 6 bases at V and 4 bases at J; junction bases unmatched: 6. Germline V gives CDR1 MNHEY, CDR2 SVGEGT. The CDR3 has 14 residues. The CDR3 DNA reads as TGTGCCAGCAGCACCGGGACAGTAAATCAGCCCCAGCATTTT. It translates to CASSTGTVNQPQHF.

The chain recombines TRBV7-8 with TRBJ1-6; 7 bases are shared with TRBD1. Germline assignment: CDR1 SGHVS and CDR2 FQNEAQ. The CDR3 loop spans 14 amino acids. The V segment lost 5 bases and the J segment 8 bases; nucleotides outside the gene matches: 6. The CDR3 bases are TGTGCCAGCAGCGTGCGGGACAGCGATTCACCCCTCCACTTT. Protein: CASSVRDSDSPLHF. Filled out from reference TRBV7-8 and TRBJ1-6, the complete variable domain reads GAGVSQSPRYKVAKRGQDVALRCDPISGHVSLFWYQQALGQGPEFLTYFQNEAQLDKSGLPSDRFFAERPEGSVSTLKIQRTQQEDSAVYLCASSVRDSDSPLHFGNGTRLTVT.

The chain employs TRBV6-2 or TRBV6-3 and TRBJ2-1; 9 bases line up with TRBD1. Germline lookup yields CDR1 MNHEY and CDR2 SVGEGT. The CDR3 consists of 16 residues. Trimming cost V 2 bases and J 4 bases; bases outside gene matches: 6. The CDR3 protein is CASSYVGTGPYNEQFF. DNA for the CDR3: TGTGCCAGCAGTTACGTCGGGACAGGGCCTTACAATGAGCAGTTCTTC.

The V gene is TRBV28, the J gene TRBJ2-4; D is possibly TRBD2 (5 bases). Per the germline V gene, CDR1 is MDHEN and CDR2 is SYDVKM. The CDR3 has 15 residues. V gave up 3 bases and J gave up 6 bases, with 15 bases separating them. The CDR3 DNA sequence: TGTGCCAGCAGTTTCCCCGAGGATGGGAGAAACATTCAGTACTTC. This encodes CASSFPEDGRNIQYF.

The chain links TRBV5-1 to TRBJ2-2; the D is unclear. This CDR3 region has 15 residues. Between the trimmed V and J ends, which lost 0 bases and 2 bases, there was a span of 8 bases. Per germline, CDR1 SGHRS and CDR2 YFSETQ. The CDR3 DNA reads TGCGCCAGCAGCTTGGTTGCGGAAAACACCGGGGAGCTGTTTTTT. It encodes CASSLVAENTGELFF.

V usage is TRBV7-6 and J usage is TRBJ1-3; no firm D call. This CDR3 comprises 18 residues. Trimming shortened V by 6 bases and J by 3 bases, and 24 bases separated the two germline ends. The germline gives CDR1 SGHVS, CDR2 FNYEAQ. CDR3: CASSPPDPAGQFGNTIYF. For the CDR3, the DNA is TGTGCCAGCAGTCCCCCAGACCCAGCGGGCCAATTTGGAAACACCATATATTTT.

This chain joins TRBV19 and TRBJ1-2, with D uncertain. The V and J ends lost 4 bases and 2 bases respectively, with 5 bases between them. The CDR3 extends over 12 amino acids. Germline CDR1 is LNHDA and CDR2 is SQIVND (reference sequence). The CDR3 loop is CASSKPNYGYTF. The CDR3 DNA reads as TGTGCCAGTAGTAAGCCAAACTATGGCTACACCTTC.

This chain's CDR3 is CASSSGGERAQYF. The DNA for the CDR3 is TGTGCCAGCAGCTCGGGGGGGGAAAGGGCCCAGTACTTC. This rearrangement joins TRBV2 to TRBJ2-5; 8 bases line up with TRBD2. CDR1 and CDR2 from the germline V gene are SNHLY and FYNNEI. Unmatched junction bases numbered 9, after V lost 6 bases and J lost 9 bases. The CDR3 length is 13 residues.

About this clone itself: Other DNA sequences in the sample encode the same CDR3. The J gene is TRBJ1-6, the V gene TRBV5-1; TRBD1 might be the D (6 bases). V dropped 0 bases and J dropped 5 bases, with 9 bases sitting between them. Germline V gene data show CDR1 as SGHRS and CDR2 as YFSETQ. This CDR3 spans 15 amino acids. The CDR3 sequence is CASSLGQVDNSPLHF. The CDR3 coding sequence is TGCGCCAGCAGCTTGGGACAGGTCGATAATTCACCCCTCCACTTT.

The gene calls are TRBV7-3 and TRBJ2-3; 9 bases align to TRBD1. CDR3 length equals 15 residues. CDR1 SGHTA and CDR2 FQGTGA come from the germline V gene. V shed 4 bases and J 2 bases; nucleotides not matched to a gene: 4. In DNA, the CDR3 is TGTGCCAGCAGCTCGGGACAGGGACACACAGATACGCAGTATTTT. Its protein is CASSSGQGHTDTQYF.

The chain carries TRBV28 and TRBJ1-5; 7 nucleotides agree with TRBD1. J was trimmed by 4 bases and V by 10 bases; bases with no gene match: 4. This CDR3 has 12 amino acids. CDR1 MDHEN and CDR2 SYDVKM come from the germline V gene. The CDR3, as DNA: TGTGCCATGGGGACAGAGAATCAGCCCCAGCATTTT. Residues: CAMGTENQPQHF.